This T cell receptor (beta chain) was sequenced for a study of regulatory T cells in long-lasting Graves disease. For the study at large: With positive TSH receptor antibodies and over 5 years of antithyroid drugs, Graves' disease was considered persistent.

This clonotype has a handful of counts. This may be a read error, as it is one base from a much larger clone. Investigators prepared the TCR beta libraries by applying iRepertoire HTBI primers and Arm-PCR of CDR3 regions. TCRdb analysed the multiplex PCR reads with MiXCR anew, one entry per CDR3 protein. Of hundreds of thousands of distinct CDR3 sequences in the sample, roughly 21% are singletons; the top ten hold roughly 7%. Sample time point: persistent/refractory GD, antithyroid drugs over 5 years with positive TRAb. The TCR library used RNA extracted from PBMCs. Germline lookup yields CDR1 SNHLY and CDR2 FYNNEI. This CDR3 is 13 amino acids long.

The source material was peripheral blood mononuclear cells (PBMCs), sampled when the disease was refractory, from a patient treated with antithyroid drugs. The sequence was obtained from a female donor with Graves disease. The chain couples TRBV2 to TRBJ1-1; 7 nucleotides line up with TRBD1. CDR3 sequence reads: CVSSMTGLTEAFF. CDR3 DNA: TGTGTCAGCAGCATGACAGGGCTCACTGAAGCTTTCTTT.